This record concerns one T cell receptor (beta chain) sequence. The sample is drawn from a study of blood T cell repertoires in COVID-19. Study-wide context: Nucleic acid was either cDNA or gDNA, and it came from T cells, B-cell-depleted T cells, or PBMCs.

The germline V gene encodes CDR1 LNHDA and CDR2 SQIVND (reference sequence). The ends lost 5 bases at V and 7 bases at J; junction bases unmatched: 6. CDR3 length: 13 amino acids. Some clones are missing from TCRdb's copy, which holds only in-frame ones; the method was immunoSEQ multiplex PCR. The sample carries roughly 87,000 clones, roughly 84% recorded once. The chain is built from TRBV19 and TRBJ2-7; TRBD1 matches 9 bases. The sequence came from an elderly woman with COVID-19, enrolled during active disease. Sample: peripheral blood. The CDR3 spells CASSLQGAGEQYF. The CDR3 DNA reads TGTGCCAGTAGTTTACAGGGGGCGGGAGAGCAGTACTTC.